These 19 T cell receptor beta chains came from one sample sequenced in a study of CD8 T cells in ankylosing spondylitis. Regarding the study as a whole: Fewer than 10 highly homologous variants formed a TCR beta motif that appeared characteristic of ankylosing spondylitis blood.

Antigens of these TCRs are unknown. TCRdb independently ran MiXCR on the 5' RACE reads; one entry per CDR3 protein. The data hold approximately 550,000 distinct CDR3 sequences, with about 12% observed a single time. Sequenced sample: blood, either unsorted or a sorted T cell fraction (not recorded which). Receptors were obtained from a male donor with ankylosing spondylitis.

V is TRBV5-1 and J is TRBJ1-1; tentatively, D is TRBD1 (5 bases). Trimming removed 3 bases from V and 0 bases from J, with 15 bases in between. Germline V gene data show CDR1 as SGHRS and CDR2 as YFSETQ. This CDR3 comprises 16 residues. Written as DNA, the CDR3 is TGCGCCAGCAGCTCCCCGGGAGGGGCCATGAACACTGAAGCTTTCTTT. Its protein product is CASSSPGGAMNTEAFF.

This clonotype was counted ten times or more. V gene TRBV5-1 combines with J gene TRBJ1-5, with D perhaps matching TRBD1 (5 bases). With 1 base removed from V and 1 base from J, the gap between germline ends came to 15 bases. There are 17 residues in the CDR3. Germline V gene sequence: CDR1 SGHRS, CDR2 YFSETQ. This chain's CDR3 is CASSLTPGTESNQPQHF. CDR3 sequence (DNA): TGCGCCAGCAGCTTGACACCCGGGACGGAAAGCAATCAGCCCCAGCATTTT.

This clonotype was found a few times. The V gene is TRBV20-1, the J gene TRBJ2-1; D might be TRBD2 (6 bases). CDR3 length equals 14 residues. Deletions cut 1 base from V and 6 bases from J, with 13 bases between. Germline CDR1 DFQATT, CDR2 SNEGSKA (reference sequence). The CDR3 loop is CSARVSGAINEQFF. The CDR3 region has the DNA TGCAGTGCTAGAGTTTCGGGAGCGATCAATGAGCAGTTCTTC.

Many counts were recorded for this clonotype. The chain couples TRBV15 to TRBJ2-3, with 10 bases aligning to TRBD2. The junction had 9 bases not matched to a gene; V was cut back by 0 bases and J by 6 bases. The CDR3 is 17 residues long. CDR1 is LNHNV, CDR2 YYDKDF, per germline (reference sequence). CDR3 sequence reads: CATSRDSGRRERDTQYF. Here the CDR3 DNA reads TGTGCCACCAGCAGAGATAGCGGGAGGAGGGAGAGGGATACGCAGTATTTT.

This clonotype was picked up a small number of times. V and J are TRBV16 and TRBJ2-5, with TRBD1 matching 7 bases. The CDR3 sequence is 13 residues long. CDR1 is KGHSY, CDR2 FQNENV, per germline. The junction had 4 bases not matched to a gene; V was cut back by 4 bases and J by 5 bases. The CDR3 DNA is TGTGCCAGCAGCCCAGGGACAGTGGAGACCCAGTACTTC. This translates into CASSPGTVETQYF.

This clonotype was detected ten times or more. The chain has TRBV5-1 and TRBJ2-3; D is perhaps TRBD1 (5 bases). Germline V lookup: CDR1 SGHRS, CDR2 YFSETQ. This CDR3 spans 15 amino acids. V was clipped by 2 bases and J by 2 bases, with 12 bases between them. The CDR3 spells CASSLRQQVTDTQYF. In DNA form, the CDR3 reads TGCGCCAGCAGCTTAAGACAGCAAGTCACAGATACGCAGTATTTT. The variable domain in full, with the rest retrieved from reference TRBV5-1 and TRBJ2-3, is KAGVTQTPRYLIKTRGQQVTLSCSPISGHRSVSWYQQTPGQGLQFLFEYFSETQRNKGNFPGRFSGRQFSNSRSEMNVSTLELGDSALYLCASSLRQQVTDTQYFGPGTRLTVL.

This clonotype has more than one count but fewer than ten. V usage is TRBV12-3 or TRBV12-4 and J usage is TRBJ2-2; TRBD2 is a possible D gene (7 bases). The V gene lost 3 bases and the J gene lost 5 bases, with 13 bases spanning the gap. CDR3 length equals 15 residues. CDR3 nucleotides: TGTGCCAGCAGTTTGGGGGGGGCCACTACCGGGGAGCTGTTTTTT. Translation gives CASSLGGATTGELFF.

The J gene is TRBJ2-4, the V gene TRBV11-2, with TRBD1 identical over 8 bases. CDR3 size: 16 residues. The V gene's germline CDR1 is SGHAT and CDR2 FQNNGV. V shed 4 bases, J shed 0 bases, and the junction held 5 bases outside the gene matches. The CDR3 is CASSSGQDLAKNIQYF. In DNA form, the CDR3 reads TGTGCCAGCAGCTCGGGACAGGATTTAGCCAAAAACATTCAGTACTTC.

This clonotype was seen a few times. V is TRBV3-1 and J is TRBJ1-6; 9 positions match TRBD1. The CDR3 length is 14 residues. In germline, CDR1 is LGHDT, CDR2 YNNKEL (reference sequence). Trimming removed 4 bases from V and 7 bases from J; junction bases left unmatched: 2. CDR3 nucleotides: TGTGCCAGCAGCCGTGGGACAGGGAATTCACCCCTCCACTTT. This sequence encodes CASSRGTGNSPLHF.

The chain couples TRBV11-2 to TRBJ2-7; no clear D. The CDR3 has 12 residues. In germline, CDR1 is SGHAT, CDR2 FQNNGV. V lost 5 bases and J lost 7, with 12 bases in between. The CDR3 DNA reads TGTGCCAGCAGCCCCAACCTAGGGGAGCAGTACTTC. Its translation is CASSPNLGEQYF.

The chain carries TRBV6-2 or TRBV6-3 and TRBJ2-7; D tentatively reads TRBD1 or TRBD2 (5 bases each). Trimming cost V 6 bases and J 6 bases, with 18 bases left between them. This CDR3 region has 14 residues. In germline, CDR1 is MNHEY, CDR2 SVGEGT. Here the CDR3 DNA reads TGTGCCAGCAGCCGCCAGGGACCCCTCGGCGAGCAGTACTTC. This translates into CASSRQGPLGEQYF.

This clonotype occurred many times. The chain links TRBV5-1 to TRBJ2-2; maybe TRBD2 (6 bases). Looked up from germline, CDR1 is SGHRS and CDR2 is YFSETQ. V was clipped by 4 bases and J by 8 bases, with 21 bases between them. The CDR3 is 16 residues long. CDR3 nucleotide sequence: TGCGCCAGCAGCGTATACGGGACTGATTCCCCGGGGGAGCTGTTTTTT. It yields the protein CASSVYGTDSPGELFF.

This clonotype was observed a handful of times. The chain joins TRBV7-9 to TRBJ2-7; 7 bases agree with TRBD1. Germline values: CDR1 SEHNR, CDR2 FQNEAQ (reference sequence). CDR3 length equals 14 residues. The trim removed 2 bases at V and 5 bases at J, leaving 6 bases unmatched. The CDR3 region is CASSLRAGGDEQYF. CDR3 coding DNA: TGTGCCAGCAGCTTAAGGGCAGGGGGAGACGAGCAGTACTTC.

V usage is TRBV6-1 and J usage is TRBJ2-2; D may correspond to TRBD1 or TRBD2 (5 bases each). Germline-derived CDR1 and CDR2 are MNHNS and SASEGT. The CDR3 has 12 residues. V lost 4 bases to trimming and J lost 8 bases, with 8 bases between them. The CDR3 reads CASSAWGGELFF. CDR3 DNA sequence: TGTGCCAGCAGTGCGTGGGGGGGGGAGCTGTTTTTT.

This clonotype was seen a few times. The chain couples TRBV20-1 to TRBJ1-5; maybe TRBD1 (5 bases). The germline CDR1 and CDR2 sequences are DFQATT and SNEGSKA (reference sequence). The CDR3 covers 16 residues. The germline V and J ends were trimmed by 0 bases and 7 bases, with 19 bases remaining between them. The CDR3 region has the DNA TGCAGTGCTAGAGATGCGGGGCAGGGAGGTTGGCAGCCCCAGCATTTT. This sequence encodes CSARDAGQGGWQPQHF.

This clonotype was observed at least ten times. The chain recombines TRBV6-1 with TRBJ1-3; 7 bases align to TRBD1. Germline CDR1 is MNHNS and CDR2 is SASEGT. The CDR3 contains 14 residues. V lost 7 bases and J lost 4; bases outside the gene matches: 7. As DNA, the CDR3 is TGTGCCAGCATTCTAGGGGGCGGCGGAAACACCATATATTTT. Translation gives CASILGGGGNTIYF.

This clonotype was counted between two and nine times. The rearrangement links TRBV10-3 to TRBJ1-5, with D hard to call. The CDR3 is 13 residues long. The V end was cut by 9 bases, the J end by 5 bases, with 14 bases between. Looked up from germline, CDR1 is ENHRY and CDR2 is SYGVKD. This CDR3 is CAIRAGMDQPQHF. CDR3 DNA: TGTGCCATACGAGCGGGGATGGATCAGCCCCAGCATTTT.

This clonotype was counted at least ten times. The V and J genes are TRBV3-1 and TRBJ1-5, with 7 bases lining up with TRBD1. With 5 bases clipped from V and 2 bases from J, the junction kept 3 bases outside the gene matches. CDR3 length equals 14 residues. The germline V gene has CDR1 LGHDT and CDR2 YNNKEL (reference sequence). CDR3 nucleotides: TGTGCCAGCAGCTACAGGGGTGGCAATCAGCCCCAGCATTTT. Protein: CASSYRGGNQPQHF.

The gene calls are TRBV20-1 and TRBJ2-1; 7 nucleotides align to TRBD2. The CDR3 has 13 amino acids. Germline V gives CDR1 DFQATT, CDR2 SNEGSKA (reference sequence). The CDR3 sequence is CSPVGGRAGEQFF. The CDR3, as DNA: TGCAGCCCCGTGGGGGGGAGGGCGGGTGAGCAGTTCTTC.